This entry lists 13 T cell receptor beta chains sequenced from one sample in a study of metastatic and nonmetastatic thyroid tumors. Via MiXCR, TCRdb re-called the PCR reads. Of approximately 17,000 clones listed, about a quarter are singletons. Patients underwent thyroid surgery, and none had received any treatment before it. Sequenced sample: blood. These receptors came from a male donor with papillary thyroid cancer or a benign thyroid nodule (not recorded which). Some clones in this sample may be carry-over from other donors' samples.

The chain employs TRBV2 and TRBJ1-2; D possibly corresponds to TRBD1 (5 bases). The germline V gene has CDR1 SNHLY and CDR2 FYNNEI. Trimming took off 6 bases at V and 4 bases at J, with 15 bases between the two ends. The CDR3 consists of 14 residues. The CDR3 is CASRVQAGGYGYTF. Here the CDR3 DNA reads TGTGCCAGCAGGGTCCAGGCCGGGGGCTATGGCTACACCTTC.

This clone was seen ten or more times. This chain connects TRBV6-4 to TRBJ1-2; weak D call: TRBD1 (6 bases). The ends were cut back, 8 bases at V and 8 bases at J, with 18 bases in the middle. Germline V gene lookup returns CDR1 MRHNA and CDR2 SNTAGT. The length of the CDR3 is 13 residues. The CDR3 DNA sequence: TGTGCCAGCCGGGGGTCAGGGGCGGAGGGCTACACCTTC. It specifies CASRGSGAEGYTF.

The genes are TRBV28 and TRBJ2-7, with unresolved D. From germline, CDR1 is MDHEN and CDR2 SYDVKM. The CDR3 runs to 11 residues. Trimming removed 6 bases from V and 5 bases from J, with 8 bases in between. CDR3 amino acids: CASSLGDEQYF. For the CDR3, the DNA is TGTGCCAGCAGCCTTGGAGACGAGCAGTACTTC.

This clone was recorded at least ten times. The chain links TRBV7-8 to TRBJ1-1; tentative D call: TRBD1 (5 bases). The length of the CDR3 is 15 residues. Germline CDR1 SGHVS, CDR2 FQNEAQ. V was shortened by 5 bases and J by 1 base, with 14 bases between the two germline ends. For the CDR3, the DNA is TGTGCCAGCAGCGGGGCGGCCCCTAGGAACACTGAAGCTTTCTTT. Encoded protein: CASSGAAPRNTEAFF.

By frequency in the sample, this clone is medium-sized. The chain combines TRBV20-1 with TRBJ2-7, with unresolved D. Looked up from germline, CDR1 is DFQATT and CDR2 is SNEGSKA (reference sequence). Trimming took off 1 base at V and 2 bases at J, with 9 bases between the two ends. The CDR3 has 13 amino acids. The CDR3 is CSARGGDPYEQYF. The CDR3 nucleotides read TGCAGTGCTAGAGGAGGAGATCCCTACGAGCAGTACTTC.

For this clone: The germline gene is not matched at one end of the junction; a read error may be the cause. This rearrangement joins TRBV11-2 to TRBJ2-4; D is unresolved. Germline CDR1 is SGHAT and CDR2 is FQNNGV. This CDR3 spans 21 amino acids. CDR3 sequence reads: CVSSHHISQRPGRRRQNIQYF. CDR3 DNA sequence: TGTGTCAGCAGCCATCACATATCACAAAGGCCTGGAAGACGTCGCCAAAACATTCAGTACTTC.

Within the sample, this clone is medium-sized. The V and J genes are TRBV19 and TRBJ2-3; no clear D gene. Germline V gene data show CDR1 as LNHDA and CDR2 as SQIVND (reference sequence). CDR3 size: 14 residues. The V gene lost 1 base and the J gene lost 2 bases, with 7 bases spanning the gap. CDR3 sequence reads: CASSIVQYTDTQYF. The CDR3 nucleotides are TGTGCCAGTAGTATAGTACAGTACACAGATACGCAGTATTTT.

Comment on this clone: Compared with germline, one end of the junction differs, possibly owing to a read error. The chain uses TRBV24-1 and TRBJ1-1, with D uncertain. Germline CDR1 is KGHDR and CDR2 is SFDVKD. CDR3 length: 18 amino acids. The CDR3 nucleotides are TGTGTCACCAGTGATTTGGACTGGGTATGGATAATGAACACTGAAGCTTTCTTT. It specifies CVTSDLDWVWIMNTEAFF.

In this sample, this clone turned up a few times. With a much larger clone just one base away, this may be a read error. The chain is built from TRBV5-6 and TRBJ1-1; possible D gene TRBD1, 5 bases. The CDR3 is 16 amino acids. Germline V gene data show CDR1 as SGHDT and CDR2 as YYEEEE. CDR3 protein: CASSLIGASMNTEALF. In DNA, the CDR3 is TGTGCCAGCAGCTTGATTGGGGCGAGTATGAACACTGAAGCTCTCTTT. Drawing the rest from reference TRBV5-6 and TRBJ1-1, the complete variable domain is DAGVTQSPTHLIKTRGQQVTLRCSPKSGHDTVSWYQQALGQGPQFIFQYYEEEERQRGNFPDRFSGHQFPNYSSELNVNALLLGDSALYLCASSLIGASMNTEALFGQGTRLTVV.

This clone counts as medium-sized. J is TRBJ1-5 and V is TRBV12-3 or TRBV12-4; D possibly corresponds to TRBD1 (5 bases). The ends were cut back, 8 bases at V and 5 bases at J, with 16 bases in the middle. The CDR3 runs 14 residues. Here the CDR3 reads CASSGPGGYQPQHF. The CDR3 bases are TGTGCCAGCTCAGGTCCCGGGGGGTATCAGCCCCAGCATTTT.

The rearrangement links TRBV5-6 to TRBJ1-5, with 7 bases lining up with TRBD1. CDR1 and CDR2 (germline): SGHDT, YYEEEE. V dropped 0 bases and J dropped 6; count of bases not matched to a gene: 6. The CDR3 is 15 residues long. CDR3: CASSLGDSEVQPQHF. DNA of the CDR3: TGTGCCAGCAGCTTGGGGGACAGTGAAGTTCAGCCCCAGCATTTT. The entire variable domain, with the rest obtained from reference TRBV5-6 and TRBJ1-5, is as follows: DAGVTQSPTHLIKTRGQQVTLRCSPKSGHDTVSWYQQALGQGPQFIFQYYEEEERQRGNFPDRFSGHQFPNYSSELNVNALLLGDSALYLCASSLGDSEVQPQHFGDGTRLSIL.

The chain joins TRBV9 to TRBJ1-5, with TRBD1 matching over 7 bases. Per the germline V gene, CDR1 is SGDLS and CDR2 is YYNGEE. J was trimmed by 7 bases and V by 9 bases; bases with no gene match: 13. The CDR3 consists of 14 residues. In DNA, the CDR3 is TGTGCCACCCGCCCCCAGGGGGTAGGGCAGCCCCAGCATTTT. Translated: CATRPQGVGQPQHF.

This chain uses TRBV7-8 with TRBJ2-7; TRBD1 might be the D (5 bases). With 1 base removed from V and 3 bases from J, the gap between germline ends came to 16 bases. In germline, CDR1 is SGHVS, CDR2 FQNEAQ. This CDR3 contains 16 residues. CDR3 nucleotide sequence: TGTGCCAGCAGCTTAGAATGGGGCCGACCCTACTACGAGCAGTACTTC. Protein product: CASSLEWGRPYYEQYF.